This T cell receptor beta chain comes out of a study of cytomegalovirus exposure and HLA in healthy donors. Broader study findings: Among TCR beta chains, those listed as cytomegalovirus-associated numbered some 160.

The CDR3 runs 18 residues. Germline CDR1 reads MGHRA; CDR2 reads YSYEKL. Unmatched junction bases numbered 8, after V lost 2 bases and J lost 6 bases. There are a few counts of this clone. Its antigen is unknown. The assay was immunoSEQ multiplex PCR, and TCRdb's table has in-frame clones only and misses some. The table shows 56,000 or so clones, with around 93% occurring only once. This clonotype was sampled from a woman under 30 in good health and CMV-seropositive. The V gene is TRBV4-1, the J gene TRBJ2-2, with 14 positions matching TRBD2. Sequences were obtained from PBMCs. The CDR3 coding sequence is TGCGCCAGCAGCCAATTAGGACTAGCGGGGGGAGGGGCCGGGGAGCTGTTTTTT. Protein: CASSQLGLAGGGAGELFF.